Shown below are 26 T cell receptor beta chains from a single sample sequenced in a study of T cell responses to AZD1222 COVID-19 vaccine. Libraries were prepared by immunoSEQ multiplex PCR; TCRdb keeps only in-frame clonotypes and omits some of them. The sample has around 110,000 clones, 85% to 95% seen once. Sequencing was performed on peripheral blood, taken on day 0 of AZD1222 vaccination. Receptor source: an adult in good health.

This rearrangement joins TRBV3-1 (or the pseudogene TRBV3-2) to TRBJ2-5, with D maybe TRBD2 (6 bases). The ends were cut back, 4 bases at V and 1 base at J, with 7 bases in the middle. Germline V gene lookup returns CDR1 LGHDT and CDR2 YNNKEL (reference sequence). The CDR3 consists of 13 residues. DNA for the CDR3: TGTGCCAGCAGCCGGGACTTCCAAGAGACCCAGTACTTC. Translation: CASSRDFQETQYF.

This chain joins TRBV28 and TRBJ1-2; no firm D call. Germline CDR1 and CDR2: MDHEN and SYDVKM. This CDR3 is 16 amino acids long. The germline V and J ends were trimmed by 6 bases and 0 bases, with 17 bases remaining between them. The CDR3 sequence is CASSPFRQLANYGYTF. CDR3 coding DNA: TGTGCCAGCAGCCCCTTCAGGCAGTTAGCTAACTATGGCTACACCTTC.

This chain joins TRBV19 and TRBJ1-2; 8 nucleotides align to TRBD1. Germline CDR1 reads LNHDA; CDR2 reads SQIVND (reference sequence). The CDR3 loop spans 13 amino acids. The ends lost 3 bases at V and 7 bases at J; junction bases unmatched: 4. The CDR3 region is CASSIGQGVGYTF. The CDR3 bases are TGTGCCAGTAGTATTGGACAGGGCGTTGGCTACACCTTC.

This sequence joins TRBV19 and TRBJ2-2, with D perhaps matching TRBD2 (5 bases). Deletions cut 2 bases from V and 5 bases from J, with 12 bases between. CDR1 is LNHDA and CDR2 is SQIVND in the germline V gene (reference sequence). The CDR3 contains 15 residues. For the CDR3, the DNA is TGTGCCAGTAGTATAAGTGGGAGAGCAACCGGGGAGCTGTTTTTT. It specifies CASSISGRATGELFF.

V gene TRBV28 combines with J gene TRBJ2-7; TRBD1 is a possible D gene (5 bases). Trimming stripped 6 bases from V and 3 bases from J, with 12 bases between. The CDR3 length is 13 residues. Germline V gene data show CDR1 as MDHEN and CDR2 as SYDVKM. DNA of the CDR3: TGTGCCAGCAGACCATATCAGGGCTACGAGCAGTACTTC. Protein sequence: CASRPYQGYEQYF.

This clone is a singleton in its sample. V usage is TRBV11-2 and J usage is TRBJ2-3; the D call may be TRBD1 or TRBD2 (5 bases each). The CDR3 totals 15 residues. Germline lookup yields CDR1 SGHAT and CDR2 FQNNGV. V was clipped by 1 base and J by 0 bases, with 8 bases between them. The CDR3: CASSLGDGSTDTQYF. As DNA, the CDR3 is TGTGCCAGCAGCTTAGGGGACGGGAGCACAGATACGCAGTATTTT.

V and J are TRBV5-6 and TRBJ1-1; D is uncertain. The CDR3 spans 13 residues. The ends were cut back, 3 bases at V and 10 bases at J, with 16 bases in the middle. CDR1 is SGHDT and CDR2 is YYEEEE in the germline V gene. The CDR3 region is CASSSPKNVGAFF. The CDR3 nucleotides read TGTGCCAGCAGCTCCCCTAAGAATGTTGGAGCTTTCTTT.

The chain combines TRBV24-1 with TRBJ1-2; D remains unclear. Germline-derived CDR1 and CDR2 are KGHDR and SFDVKD. V lost 7 bases and J 8 bases, leaving 16 bases between the germline ends. The CDR3 runs 13 residues. The CDR3 sequence is CATSVSAWGGYTF. Here the CDR3 DNA reads TGTGCCACCAGCGTGTCGGCTTGGGGAGGCTACACCTTC.

This chain joins TRBV5-1 and TRBJ2-1; 10 bases fit TRBD2. CDR1 is SGHRS, CDR2 YFSETQ, per germline. The CDR3 runs to 17 residues. V lost 1 base and J lost 9; bases outside the gene matches: 13. The CDR3 is CASSLPQTAGGPGEQFF. The CDR3 bases are TGCGCCAGCAGCTTGCCCCAGACAGCGGGAGGGCCCGGTGAGCAGTTCTTC.

V gene TRBV5-4 combines with J gene TRBJ2-7, with 9 nucleotides matching TRBD1. Trimming at V came to 0 bases and at J to 2 bases, leaving 0 bases not matched to a gene. This CDR3 has 14 residues. Germline V gene data show CDR1 as SGHNT and CDR2 as YYREEE (reference sequence). The CDR3 loop is CASSLGQGAYEQYF. As DNA, the CDR3 is TGTGCCAGCAGCTTGGGACAGGGGGCCTACGAGCAGTACTTC.

The chain has TRBV11-1 and TRBJ2-5; weak D call: TRBD2 (5 bases). The CDR3 is 14 residues long. V was cut by 5 bases and J by 0 bases, with 10 bases left in between. CDR1 and CDR2 from the germline V gene are SGHAT and FQDESV (reference sequence). CDR3 residues: CASSPDLDQETQYF. The DNA of the CDR3 is TGTGCCAGCAGCCCGGACTTAGACCAAGAGACCCAGTACTTC.

The chain employs TRBV9 and TRBJ2-2; 11 bases map to TRBD2. Germline V lookup: CDR1 SGDLS, CDR2 YYNGEE. The CDR3 extends over 18 amino acids. After removal of 4 bases from V and 5 bases from J, the junction contained 13 bases not matched to a gene. The chain's CDR3 is CASSTKTSGGTITGELFF. In nucleotides, the CDR3 is TGTGCCAGCAGCACGAAAACTAGCGGGGGTACGATAACCGGGGAGCTGTTTTTT.

The rearrangement joins TRBV6-5 to TRBJ1-5; 12 positions agree with TRBD1. This CDR3 has 14 residues. Germline V lookup: CDR1 MNHEY, CDR2 SVGAGI. The V and J ends lost 5 bases and 10 bases, in that order; junction bases with no gene match: 6. The chain's CDR3 is CASSLGTGGFPQHF. In DNA, the CDR3 is TGTGCCAGCAGTCTTGGGACAGGGGGCTTCCCCCAGCATTTT.

The chain links TRBV7-3 to TRBJ1-1, with unresolved D. The ends were cut back, 2 bases at V and 2 bases at J, with 9 bases in the middle. The CDR3 has 14 amino acids. From germline, CDR1 is SGHTA and CDR2 FQGTGA. CDR3 in amino acids: CASSLGGTNTEAFF. In nucleotides, the CDR3 is TGTGCCAGCAGCTTAGGAGGAACTAACACTGAAGCTTTCTTT. Variable domain in full (rest from reference TRBV7-3 and TRBJ1-1): GAGVSQTPSNKVTEKGKYVELRCDPISGHTALYWYRQSLGQGPEFLIYFQGTGAADDSGLPNDRFFAVRPEGSVSTLKIQRTERGDSAVYLCASSLGGTNTEAFFGQGTRLTVV.

The CDR3 region has the DNA TGTGCCAGCGCCTTCAATCAAGGCTACACCTTC. Its protein is CASAFNQGYTF. J is TRBJ1-2 and V is TRBV7-9; no reliable D call. CDR1 and CDR2 (germline): SEHNR, FQNEAQ (reference sequence). This CDR3 is 11 amino acids long. Trimming left V 8 bases short and J 8 bases short, with 12 bases between. The full variable domain, rest sourced from reference TRBV7-9 and TRBJ1-2, is DTGVSQNPRHKITKRGQNVTFRCDPISEHNRLYWYRQTLGQGPEFLTYFQNEAQLEKSRLLSDRFSAERPKGSFSTLEIQRTEQGDSAMYLCASAFNQGYTFGSGTRLTVV.

The chain employs TRBV9 and TRBJ1-1; D call uncertain. Trimming removed 2 bases at V and 1 base at J, with 6 bases between. The CDR3 contains 13 residues. Looked up from germline, CDR1 is SGDLS and CDR2 is YYNGEE. This CDR3 is CASSVDRNTEAFF. DNA for the CDR3: TGTGCCAGCAGCGTCGATCGGAACACTGAAGCTTTCTTT.

The gene calls are TRBV5-6 and TRBJ1-4, with 7 nucleotides matching TRBD1. The CDR3 sequence is 15 residues long. CDR1 is SGHDT and CDR2 is YYEEEE in the germline V gene. V shed 3 bases and J 3 bases; nucleotides not matched to a gene: 5. The CDR3 loop is CASSSRGHSNEKLFF. As DNA, the CDR3 is TGTGCCAGCAGCTCGAGGGGGCATTCTAATGAAAAACTGTTTTTT.

The rearrangement uses TRBV11-3 and TRBJ2-1; unclear D gene. Looked up from germline, CDR1 is SGHNT and CDR2 is YENEEA. CDR3 length: 12 amino acids. V dropped 8 bases and J dropped 6 bases, with 11 bases sitting between them. The CDR3 spells CASGQSPNEQFF. The CDR3 nucleotides read TGTGCCAGCGGCCAATCCCCCAATGAGCAGTTCTTC.

The rearrangement links TRBV5-6 to TRBJ1-2; D ambiguous. Trimming removed 4 bases from V and 3 bases from J, with 13 bases in between. Germline V lookup: CDR1 SGHDT, CDR2 YYEEEE. CDR3 size: 14 residues. The CDR3 reads CASSPTSVDYGYTF. CDR3 DNA: TGTGCCAGCAGCCCCACGTCCGTGGACTATGGCTACACCTTC.

The chain uses TRBV2 and TRBJ1-5; D ambiguous. The CDR3 length is 14 residues. CDR1 and CDR2 from the germline V gene are SNHLY and FYNNEI. V was cut by 4 bases and J by 4 bases, with 11 bases left in between. Here the CDR3 DNA reads TGTGCCAGCAGTGTAATTAGGGAAAATCAGCCCCAGCATTTT. Protein product: CASSVIRENQPQHF.

The chain carries TRBV10-1 and TRBJ1-1, with 7 bases fitting TRBD1. This CDR3 has 12 residues. Trimming at V came to 5 bases and at J to 7 bases, leaving 4 bases not matched to a gene. Looked up from germline, CDR1 is WNHNN and CDR2 is SYGVQD (reference sequence). CDR3 nucleotide sequence: TGCGCCAGCAGTCTTCGACAGGGTGAAGCTTTCTTT. Residues: CASSLRQGEAFF.

The chain links TRBV3-1 (or the pseudogene TRBV3-2) to TRBJ2-7, with TRBD1 as a possible D gene (6 bases). CDR3 length equals 13 residues. Trimming left V 4 bases short and J 6 bases short, with 13 bases between. The germline gives CDR1 LGHDT, CDR2 YNNKEL (reference sequence). In DNA form, the CDR3 reads TGTGCCAGCAGCCTGGGCCCAGGGGTCGAGCAGTACTTC. This sequence encodes CASSLGPGVEQYF.

This sequence joins TRBV15 and TRBJ1-5; TRBD1 might be the D (6 bases). Looked up from germline, CDR1 is LNHNV and CDR2 is YYDKDF (reference sequence). V lost 4 bases and J 4 bases, leaving 11 bases between the germline ends. This CDR3 spans 14 amino acids. CDR3 in DNA: TGTGCCACCAGCATGGACAGAGGTAATCAGCCCCAGCATTTT. Protein sequence: CATSMDRGNQPQHF. Using reference TRBV15 and TRBJ1-5 for the parts outside the CDR3, the full variable domain is DAMVIQNPRYQVTQFGKPVTLSCSQTLNHNVMYWYQQKSSQAPKLLFHYYDKDFNNEADTPDNFQSRRPNTSFCFLDIRSPGLGDTAMYLCATSMDRGNQPQHFGDGTRLSIL.

The chain joins TRBV12-5 to TRBJ1-2, with 8 bases that match TRBD1. The ends lost 5 bases at V and 6 bases at J; junction bases unmatched: 17. The CDR3 sequence is 17 residues long. Germline V gene sequence: CDR1 LGHNT, CDR2 FRNRAP. The CDR3 sequence: CASGLSLRGREPHGYTF. The CDR3, as DNA: TGTGCTAGTGGTCTCAGCCTCAGGGGGCGAGAACCCCATGGCTACACCTTC.

This clone was picked up one time. This rearrangement joins TRBV19 to TRBJ2-7, with a tentative D call TRBD2 (5 bases). Trimming cost V 3 bases and J 6 bases, with 6 bases left between them. The length of the CDR3 is 11 residues. Germline CDR1 and CDR2: LNHDA and SQIVND (reference sequence). CDR3 loop: CASSIGGEQYF. The CDR3 coding sequence is TGTGCCAGTAGTATCGGAGGCGAGCAGTACTTC.

The gene calls are TRBV6-5 and TRBJ2-1, with 10 bases identical to TRBD2. The junction had 5 bases not matched to a gene; V was cut back by 7 bases and J by 2 bases. The germline V gene encodes CDR1 MNHEY and CDR2 SVGAGI. CDR3 length equals 15 residues. CDR3 sequence: CASNKREGPYNEQFF. For the CDR3, the DNA is TGTGCCAGCAACAAGCGGGAGGGCCCCTACAATGAGCAGTTCTTC.